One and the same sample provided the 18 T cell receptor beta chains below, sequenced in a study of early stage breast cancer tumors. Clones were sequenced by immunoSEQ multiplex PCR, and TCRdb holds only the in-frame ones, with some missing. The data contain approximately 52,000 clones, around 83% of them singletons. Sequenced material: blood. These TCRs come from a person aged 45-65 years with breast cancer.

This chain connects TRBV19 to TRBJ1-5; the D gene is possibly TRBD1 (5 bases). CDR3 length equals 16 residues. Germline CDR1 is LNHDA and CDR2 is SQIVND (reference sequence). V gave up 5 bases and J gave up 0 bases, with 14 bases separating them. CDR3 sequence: CASSPLGGYSNQPQHF. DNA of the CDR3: TGTGCCAGTAGTCCCTTGGGGGGTTATAGCAATCAGCCCCAGCATTTT. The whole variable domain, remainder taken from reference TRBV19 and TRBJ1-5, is DGGITQSPKYLFRKEGQNVTLSCEQNLNHDAMYWYRQDPGQGLRLIYYSQIVNDFQKGDIAEGYSVSREKKESFPLTVTSAQKNPTAFYLCASSPLGGYSNQPQHFGDGTRLSIL.

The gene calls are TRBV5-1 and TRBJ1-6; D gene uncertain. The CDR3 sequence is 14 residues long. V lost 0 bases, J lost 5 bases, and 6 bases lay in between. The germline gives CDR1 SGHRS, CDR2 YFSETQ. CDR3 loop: CASSLGNNNSPLHF. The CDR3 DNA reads TGCGCCAGCAGCTTGGGTAACAATAATTCACCCCTCCACTTT.

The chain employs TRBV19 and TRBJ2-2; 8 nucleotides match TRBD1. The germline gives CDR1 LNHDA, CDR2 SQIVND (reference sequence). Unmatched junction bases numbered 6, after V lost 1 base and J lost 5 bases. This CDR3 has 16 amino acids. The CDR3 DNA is TGTGCCAGTAGTATAGTAGCAGGGGGCTGGACCGGGGAGCTGTTTTTT. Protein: CASSIVAGGWTGELFF.

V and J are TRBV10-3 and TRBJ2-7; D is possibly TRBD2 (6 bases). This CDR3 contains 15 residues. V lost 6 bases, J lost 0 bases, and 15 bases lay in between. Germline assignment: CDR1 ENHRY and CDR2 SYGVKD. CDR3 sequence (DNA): TGTGCCATCAGACCGGGGGACCGAAGCTCCTACGAGCAGTACTTC. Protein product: CAIRPGDRSSYEQYF.

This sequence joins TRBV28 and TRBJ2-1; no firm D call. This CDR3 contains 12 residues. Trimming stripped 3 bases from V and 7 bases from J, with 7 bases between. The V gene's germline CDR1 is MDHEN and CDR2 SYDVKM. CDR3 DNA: TGTGCCAGCAGTTTTAGCCTGAATGAGCAGTTCTTC. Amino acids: CASSFSLNEQFF.

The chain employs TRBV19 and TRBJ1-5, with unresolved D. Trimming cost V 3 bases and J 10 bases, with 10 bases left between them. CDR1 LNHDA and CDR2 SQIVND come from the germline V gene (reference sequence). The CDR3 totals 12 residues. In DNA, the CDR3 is TGTGCCAGTAGTATGGCCCCTGGACCCCAGCATTTT. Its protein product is CASSMAPGPQHF.

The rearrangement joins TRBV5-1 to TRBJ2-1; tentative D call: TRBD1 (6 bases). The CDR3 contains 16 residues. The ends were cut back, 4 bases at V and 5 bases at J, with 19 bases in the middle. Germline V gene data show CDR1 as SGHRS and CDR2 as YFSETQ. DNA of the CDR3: TGCGCCAGCAGCAACCGCCTGACAGGTACTCACAATGAGCAGTTCTTC. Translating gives CASSNRLTGTHNEQFF.

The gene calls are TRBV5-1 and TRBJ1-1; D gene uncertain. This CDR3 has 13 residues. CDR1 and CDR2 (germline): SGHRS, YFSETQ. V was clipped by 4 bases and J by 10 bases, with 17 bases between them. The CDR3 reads CASSPDYYEGAFF. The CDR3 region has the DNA TGCGCCAGCAGCCCCGATTATTACGAAGGAGCTTTCTTT. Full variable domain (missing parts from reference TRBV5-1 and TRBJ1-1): KAGVTQTPRYLIKTRGQQVTLSCSPISGHRSVSWYQQTPGQGLQFLFEYFSETQRNKGNFPGRFSGRQFSNSRSEMNVSTLELGDSALYLCASSPDYYEGAFFGQGTRLTVV.

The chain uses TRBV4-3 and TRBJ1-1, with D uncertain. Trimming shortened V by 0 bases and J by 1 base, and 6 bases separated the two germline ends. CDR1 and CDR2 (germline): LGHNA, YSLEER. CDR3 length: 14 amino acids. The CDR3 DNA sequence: TGCGCCAGCAGCCAAGATCGGCCGAACACTGAAGCTTTCTTT. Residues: CASSQDRPNTEAFF.

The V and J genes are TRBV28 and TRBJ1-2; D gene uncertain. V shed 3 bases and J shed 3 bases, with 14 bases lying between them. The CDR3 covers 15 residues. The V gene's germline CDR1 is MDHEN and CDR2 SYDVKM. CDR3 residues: CASSFIGQVDYGYTF. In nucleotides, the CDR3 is TGTGCCAGCAGTTTCATCGGGCAGGTAGACTATGGCTACACCTTC.

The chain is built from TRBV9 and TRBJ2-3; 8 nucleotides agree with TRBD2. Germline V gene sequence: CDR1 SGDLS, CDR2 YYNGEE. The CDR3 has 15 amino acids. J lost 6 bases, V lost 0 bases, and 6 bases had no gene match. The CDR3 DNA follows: TGTGCCAGCAGCGTAGTTACGGGGGGGCACGATACGCAGTATTTT. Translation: CASSVVTGGHDTQYF.

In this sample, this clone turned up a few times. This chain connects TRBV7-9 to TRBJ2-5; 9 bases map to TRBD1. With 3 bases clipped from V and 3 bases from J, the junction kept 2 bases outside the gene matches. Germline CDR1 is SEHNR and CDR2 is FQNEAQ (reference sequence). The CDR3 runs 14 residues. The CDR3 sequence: CASSLTGGEETQYF. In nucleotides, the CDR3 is TGTGCCAGCAGCTTGACAGGGGGTGAAGAGACCCAGTACTTC.

The CDR3 nucleotides are TGCAGCGCGGGGTTCTCCTACAATGAGCAGTTCTTC. This translates into CSAGFSYNEQFF. The chain is built from TRBV29-1 and TRBJ2-1, with D tentatively TRBD2 (5 bases). Trimming took 7 bases from V and 0 from J, leaving 7 bases between them. This CDR3 is built from 12 residues. The germline V gene encodes CDR1 SQVTM and CDR2 ANQGSEA.

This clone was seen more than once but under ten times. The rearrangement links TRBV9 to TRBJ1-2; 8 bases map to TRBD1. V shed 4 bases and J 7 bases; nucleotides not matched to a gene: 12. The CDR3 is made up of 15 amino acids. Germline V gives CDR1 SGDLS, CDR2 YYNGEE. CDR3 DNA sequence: TGTGCCAGCAGCTTGTCCGGGACAGGTTTGGCTGGCTACACCTTC. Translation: CASSLSGTGLAGYTF. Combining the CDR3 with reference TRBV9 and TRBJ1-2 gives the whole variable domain DSGVTQTPKHLITATGQRVTLRCSPRSGDLSVYWYQQSLDQGLQFLIQYYNGEERAKGNILERFSAQQFPDLHSELNLSSLELGDSALYFCASSLSGTGLAGYTFGSGTRLTVV.

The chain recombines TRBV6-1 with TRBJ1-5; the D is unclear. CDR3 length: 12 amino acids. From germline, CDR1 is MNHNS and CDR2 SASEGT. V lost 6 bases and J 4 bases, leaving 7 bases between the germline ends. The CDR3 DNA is TGTGCCAGCAGGAGAGGGAATCAGCCCCAGCATTTT. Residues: CASRRGNQPQHF.

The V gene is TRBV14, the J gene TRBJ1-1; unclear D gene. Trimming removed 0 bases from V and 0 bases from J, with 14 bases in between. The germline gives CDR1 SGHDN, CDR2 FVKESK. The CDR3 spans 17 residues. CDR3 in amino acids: CASSQDWARSVNTEAFF. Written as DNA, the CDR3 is TGTGCCAGCAGCCAAGACTGGGCCCGTAGCGTGAACACTGAAGCTTTCTTT. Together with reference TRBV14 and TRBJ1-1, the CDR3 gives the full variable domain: EAGVTQFPSHSVIEKGQTVTLRCDPISGHDNLYWYRRVMGKEIKFLLHFVKESKQDESGMPNNRFLAERTGGTYSTLKVQPAELEDSGVYFCASSQDWARSVNTEAFFGQGTRLTVV.

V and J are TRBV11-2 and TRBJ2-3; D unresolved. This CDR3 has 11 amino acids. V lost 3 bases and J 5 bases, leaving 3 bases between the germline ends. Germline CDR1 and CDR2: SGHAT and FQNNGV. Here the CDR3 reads CASSLGDTQYF. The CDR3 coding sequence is TGTGCCAGCAGCTTGGGAGATACGCAGTATTTT.

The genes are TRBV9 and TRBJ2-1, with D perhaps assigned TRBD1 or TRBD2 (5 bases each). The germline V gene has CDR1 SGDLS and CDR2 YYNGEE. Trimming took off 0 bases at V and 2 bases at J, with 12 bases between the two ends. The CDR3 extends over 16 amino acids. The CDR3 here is CASSVVAGRAYNEQFF. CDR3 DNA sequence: TGTGCCAGCAGCGTAGTGGCAGGGAGAGCCTACAATGAGCAGTTCTTC.